This T cell receptor beta chain comes out of a study of control samples from healthy donors and cancer patients. This clone was recorded once. Germline lookup yields CDR1 MNHEY and CDR2 SVGAGI. CDR3 size: 13 residues. V lost 2 bases, J lost 6 bases, and 4 bases stayed unmatched. This table comes from immunoSEQ multiplex PCR, and its TCRdb copy is limited to in-frame clones, with some not included. The data hold some 73,000 clones, with about 93% observed a single time. The sequence was obtained from a middle-aged woman in good health. The specimen was blood. The rearrangement joins TRBV6-5 to TRBJ2-7; 7 nucleotides align to TRBD1. Here the CDR3 reads CASSYQSGGEQYF. The CDR3 DNA reads TGTGCCAGCAGTTACCAGTCAGGGGGCGAGCAGTACTTC.